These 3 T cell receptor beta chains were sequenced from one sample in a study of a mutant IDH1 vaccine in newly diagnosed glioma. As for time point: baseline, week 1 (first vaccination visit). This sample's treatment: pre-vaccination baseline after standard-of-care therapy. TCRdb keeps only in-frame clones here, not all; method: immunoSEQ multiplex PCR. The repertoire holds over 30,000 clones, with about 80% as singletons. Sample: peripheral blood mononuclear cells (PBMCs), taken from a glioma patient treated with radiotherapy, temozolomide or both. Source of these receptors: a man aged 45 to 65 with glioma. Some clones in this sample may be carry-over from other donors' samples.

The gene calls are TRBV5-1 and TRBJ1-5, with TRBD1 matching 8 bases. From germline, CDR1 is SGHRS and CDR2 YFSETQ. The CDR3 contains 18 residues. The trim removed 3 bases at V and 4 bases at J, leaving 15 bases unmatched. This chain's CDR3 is CASSCPRGRILGNQPQHF. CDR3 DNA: TGCGCCAGCAGCTGTCCCAGGGGGCGAATCTTGGGGAATCAGCCCCAGCATTTT.

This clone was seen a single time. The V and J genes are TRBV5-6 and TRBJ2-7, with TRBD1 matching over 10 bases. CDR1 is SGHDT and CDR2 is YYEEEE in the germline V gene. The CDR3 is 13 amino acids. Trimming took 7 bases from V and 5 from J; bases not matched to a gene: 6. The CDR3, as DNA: TGTGCCAGCTTCGACAGGGGGCAGGACGAGCAGTACTTC. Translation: CASFDRGQDEQYF.

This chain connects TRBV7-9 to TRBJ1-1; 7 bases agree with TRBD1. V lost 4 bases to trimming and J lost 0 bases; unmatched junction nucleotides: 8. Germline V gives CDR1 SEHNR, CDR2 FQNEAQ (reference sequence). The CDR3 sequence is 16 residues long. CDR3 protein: CASSSHPDRVNTEAFF. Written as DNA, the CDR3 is TGTGCCAGCAGCTCCCATCCCGACAGGGTGAACACTGAAGCTTTCTTT.